This TCR beta chain is drawn from a study of response to subunit inactivated influenza vaccine. This clonotype was seen only a few times. Its specificity is not known. Germline lookup yields CDR1 SGHAT and CDR2 FQNNGV. The ends were cut back, 3 bases at V and 4 bases at J, with 7 bases in the middle. The CDR3 is 13 residues long. MiXCR, run by TCRdb on the RT-PCR reads, gives a single entry per CDR3 protein. The sample lists approximately 530,000 distinct CDR3 sequences, under 15% seen once, with less than 15% in the top ten. Study-level findings and limits: It was suggested by the authors that few new T cells are recruited by each seasonal influenza vaccination.

This receptor was obtained from a man aged 45 to 65 who received an inactivated influenza vaccine. Sequencing used PBMCs from blood, obtained roughly 6 weeks after vaccination. The chain has TRBV11-2 and TRBJ1-5; the D is unclear. CDR3 bases: TGTGCCAGCAGCTTCAATTGGAATCAGCCCCAGCATTTT. It encodes CASSFNWNQPQHF.